This T cell receptor beta chain was sequenced for a study of T-cell memory formation after mild COVID-19. At the level of the study: TCR clusters were mostly confined to one donor each. Whole-study results and caveats: Mostly located in CM and EM were contracting CD4+ clones, with contracting CD8+ clones located in EMRA. A subset of responding clones appeared in pre-infection memory, suggesting cross-reactive memory joined.

From 5'RACE with constant-segment primers came TCR alpha and TCR beta cDNA libraries that carried sample barcodes and UMIs. In TCRdb, the 5' RACE reads were re-called with MiXCR into one record per CDR3 protein. The sample consists of about 250,000 distinct CDR3 sequences, less than 20% of them appearing once. V was shortened by 3 bases and J by 5 bases, with 21 bases between the two germline ends. The CDR3 has 17 residues. The germline V gene has CDR1 KGHDR and CDR2 SFDVKD. Turning to this clonotype: Its antigen is still unknown.

The sample taken for sequencing was PBMCs or a T cell subset sorted from them (not recorded which). V usage is TRBV24-1 and J usage is TRBJ1-2; D possibly corresponds to TRBD1 (6 bases). The origin of this receptor is an adult woman who had mild COVID-19 (a few samples of this study predate the infection). Cell type and time point are not known. CDR3 protein: CATSDGVTGGGRYGYTF. The CDR3 DNA reads TGTGCCACCAGTGATGGGGTGACAGGTGGGGGCCGATATGGCTACACCTTC.